Listed below are T cell receptor beta chains from one sample, sequenced in a study of cytomegalovirus exposure and HLA in healthy donors. Sequenced by immunoSEQ multiplex PCR; TCRdb stores in-frame clones only, minus some. The sample consists of 150,000 or so clones, roughly 79% of them appearing once. The sample consisted of PBMCs. Receptors were obtained from a man aged 35 to 55 in good health and CMV-seropositive. CDR3s include the opening cysteine and the closing phenylalanine or tryptophan. Fields, in order: clone size, J gene, D gene, V gene, CDR3 protein, CDR3 DNA. The D gene is left open where the match is weak. Size values are once, few and many counts, or a class for expanded clones, and some rows have none.

-,TRBJ2-2,TRBD2,TRBV4-2,CASSQGPLAGGPRTGELFF,TGTGCCAGCAGCCAAGGGCCTCTAGCGGGAGGGCCTCGAACCGGGGAGCTGTTTTTT
-,TRBJ2-7,-,TRBV5-1,CASSPGQSYEQYF,TGCGCCAGCAGCCCAGGACAGTCCTACGAGCAGTACTTC
-,TRBJ2-5,-,TRBV7-3,CASSPHVGVETQYF,TGTGCCAGCAGCCCTCACGTGGGCGTGGAGACCCAGTACTTC
few,TRBJ2-2,TRBD1,TRBV7-3,CASSRQGGELFF,TGTGCCAGCAGCCGACAGGGCGGGGAGCTGTTTTTT
-,TRBJ1-1,TRBD1,TRBV2,CASSGDREYTEAFF,TGTGCCAGCAGTGGGGACAGGGAGTACACTGAAGCTTTCTTT
-,TRBJ1-2,-,TRBV6-5,CASSYNTQGIGYTF,TGTGCCAGCAGTTACAATACCCAGGGGATTGGCTACACCTTC
-,TRBJ2-1,-,TRBV5-1,CASSLEPSSYNEQFF,TGCGCCAGCAGCTTGGAACCGAGCTCCTACAATGAGCAGTTCTTC
-,TRBJ2-7,-,TRBV30,CAWRTIDRFSYEQYF,TGTGCCTGGAGGACAATAGACAGGTTCTCCTACGAGCAGTACTTC
-,TRBJ2-2,TRBD1,TRBV28,CASSPGQGATGELFF,TGTGCCAGCAGTCCGGGACAGGGTGCCACCGGGGAGCTGTTTTTT
-,TRBJ2-6,TRBD1,TRBV9,CASSPRTGRSGANGLTF,TGTGCCAGCAGCCCGCGGACAGGGCGCTCTGGGGCCAACGGCCTGACTTTC
-,TRBJ2-5,TRBD1,TRBV11-1,CASSPTGSEETQYF,TGTGCCAGCAGCCCGACAGGGTCCGAAGAGACCCAGTACTTC
-,TRBJ2-2,-,TRBV18,CASSRTENTGELFF,TGTGCCAGCTCGCGAACAGAGAACACCGGGGAGCTGTTTTTT
-,TRBJ2-5,-,TRBV11-3,CASREGRGQETQYF,TGTGCCAGCAGGGAGGGCCGGGGCCAAGAGACCCAGTACTTC
-,TRBJ2-3,-,TRBV10-2,CASSESNWRRGGDTQYF,TGCGCCAGCAGTGAGTCGAATTGGCGGCGCGGAGGAGATACGCAGTATTTT
-,TRBJ2-5,TRBD1,TRBV5-1,CASSSGQIQETQYF,TGCGCCAGCAGCTCGGGACAGATACAAGAGACCCAGTACTTC
-,TRBJ2-7,-,TRBV11-2,CASSLDRNSYEQYF,TGTGCCAGCAGCCTTGACAGGAATTCCTACGAGCAGTACTTC
-,TRBJ2-1,TRBD2,TRBV5-1,CASSFNSGSDNEQFF,TGCGCCAGCAGCTTTAATAGCGGGAGTGATAATGAGCAGTTCTTC
-,TRBJ2-7,TRBD2,TRBV5-1,CASSQNIPGLALGPSSYEQYF,TGCGCCAGCAGCCAGAACATCCCGGGACTAGCGTTGGGCCCCAGCTCCTACGAGCAGTACTTC
-,TRBJ2-4,-,TRBV11-2,CASSLVGLAGGLAKNIQYF,TGTGCCAGCAGCTTAGTGGGACTAGCAGGGGGCCTAGCCAAAAACATTCAGTACTTC
-,TRBJ2-7,TRBD1,TRBV15,CATSRDRRSYEQYF,TGTGCCACCAGCAGGGACAGGCGATCCTACGAGCAGTACTTC
-,TRBJ1-2,-,TRBV4-1,CASSQDGAGVRGYTF,TGCGCCAGCAGCCAAGATGGCGCAGGGGTCCGCGGCTACACCTTC
few,TRBJ1-5,-,TRBV10-3,CAISTQNQPQHF,TGTGCCATCAGTACACAGAATCAGCCCCAGCATTTT
-,TRBJ2-7,TRBD1,TRBV11-2,CASSSPTGGYEQYF,TGTGCCAGCAGCTCCCCGACAGGGGGTTACGAGCAGTACTTC
once,TRBJ2-1,-,TRBV11-3,CASSLNRVNEQFF,TGTGCCAGCAGCTTGAACAGGGTCAATGAGCAGTTCTTC
-,TRBJ2-1,TRBD2,TRBV30,CAWSGGSGQFF,TGTGCCTGGAGTGGCGGGAGTGGGCAGTTCTTC
-,TRBJ2-1,TRBD2,TRBV6-5,CASSPRTSGRQFF,TGTGCCAGCAGTCCCCGGACTAGCGGGCGGCAGTTCTTC
-,TRBJ2-6,-,TRBV6-1,CASSEERYSGANGLTF,TGTGCCAGCAGTGAGGAACGGTACTCTGGGGCCAACGGCCTGACTTTC
-,TRBJ2-7,-,TRBV6-6,CASSYTGTDYEQYF,TGTGCCAGCAGTTATACCGGGACTGACTACGAGCAGTACTTC
-,TRBJ1-1,-,TRBV6-5,CASSVGPATEAFF,TGTGCCAGCAGTGTGGGGCCTGCCACTGAAGCTTTCTTT
-,TRBJ2-1,TRBD1,TRBV29-1,CSVRDRAYNEQFF,TGCAGCGTTCGGGACAGGGCTTACAATGAGCAGTTCTTC
-,TRBJ2-1,TRBD1,TRBV27,CASNRGNEQFF,TGTGCCAGCAACAGGGGCAATGAGCAGTTCTTC
-,TRBJ2-7,-,TRBV6-1,CASKWQFEQYF,TGTGCCAGCAAGTGGCAATTCGAGCAGTACTTC
-,TRBJ1-3,TRBD1,TRBV7-2,CASSQDRGYTIYF,TGTGCCAGCAGCCAGGACAGGGGATACACCATATATTTT
-,TRBJ2-1,TRBD1,TRBV5-1,CASSPGQGRGNEQFF,TGCGCCAGCAGCCCAGGACAGGGAAGGGGCAATGAGCAGTTCTTC
-,TRBJ1-1,TRBD1,TRBV5-4,CASSSDRVTEAFF,TGTGCCAGCAGCTCGGACAGGGTCACTGAAGCTTTCTTT
-,TRBJ1-1,-,TRBV5-4,CASSWAGSRNTEAFF,TGTGCCAGCAGCTGGGCGGGCTCGCGGAACACTGAAGCTTTCTTT
-,TRBJ2-7,-,TRBV2,CASRGTSRVWEQYF,TGTGCCAGCAGGGGTACTAGCAGGGTGTGGGAGCAGTACTTC
once,TRBJ2-7,-,TRBV5-1,CASSVQGTAQYF,TGCGCCAGCAGCGTACAGGGTACAGCGCAGTACTTC
-,TRBJ1-1,-,TRBV11-2,CASSFRGGRSTEAFF,TGTGCCAGCAGCTTCAGGGGCGGTCGATCCACTGAAGCTTTCTTT
-,TRBJ2-1,-,TRBV5-5,CASSLDVRYNEQFF,TGTGCCAGCAGCTTGGATGTCAGGTACAATGAGCAGTTCTTC